Presented here are 25 T cell receptor beta chains from one specimen sequenced in a study of blood T cells in healthy people across ages. A second PCR, run for about 7 to 11 cycles, used a sample-barcoded 5' primer plus a J-beta primer mix. Via MiXCR, TCRdb re-called the 5' RACE reads, giving one row per CDR3 protein. The sample contains roughly 1 million distinct CDR3 sequences, 25% of which appear only once. The sample also formed part of further work on T cells of mothers and their children.

The specimen sequenced was blood. The receptors were gathered from a girl aged 2-10 years in good health.

This clonotype was detected a few times. The chain joins TRBV9 to TRBJ2-2, with D possibly being TRBD1 or TRBD2 (5 bases each). The CDR3 runs 12 residues. CDR1 is SGDLS, CDR2 YYNGEE, per germline. Trimming took off 3 bases at V and 6 bases at J, with 6 bases between the two ends. The CDR3 loop is CASSAGPGELFF. The CDR3 nucleotides read TGTGCCAGCAGCGCGGGGCCCGGGGAGCTGTTTTTT.

V gene TRBV20-1 combines with J gene TRBJ1-4; perhaps TRBD1 as D (5 bases). This CDR3 is 11 amino acids long. V was shortened by 4 bases and J by 7 bases, with 7 bases between the two germline ends. Germline lookup yields CDR1 DFQATT and CDR2 SNEGSKA (reference sequence). This CDR3 is CSATRGEKLFF. Here the CDR3 DNA reads TGCAGTGCTACTAGGGGTGAAAAACTGTTTTTT.

This clonotype was recorded a few times. The chain recombines TRBV6-1 with TRBJ1-3; D ambiguous. The CDR3 contains 14 residues. V dropped 3 bases and J dropped 0 bases, with 6 bases sitting between them. Germline loops: CDR1 MNHNS, CDR2 SASEGT. CDR3 sequence (DNA): TGTGCCAGCAGTGACGACTTCTCTGGAAACACCATATATTTT. Amino acid sequence: CASSDDFSGNTIYF.

The J gene is TRBJ2-1, the V gene TRBV4-1; possible D gene TRBD2, 5 bases. From germline, CDR1 is MGHRA and CDR2 YSYEKL. Trimming cost V 0 bases and J 9 bases, with 12 bases left between them. The CDR3 spans 14 residues. In DNA form, the CDR3 reads TGCGCCAGCAGCCAAGATGTGGTCGGGATTGAGCAGTTCTTC. The encoded protein is CASSQDVVGIEQFF.

The chain is built from TRBV20-1 and TRBJ2-7; a weak D match, TRBD2 (5 bases). Trimming took off 6 bases at V and 5 bases at J, with 14 bases between the two ends. CDR1 is DFQATT, CDR2 SNEGSKA, per germline (reference sequence). This CDR3 region has 12 residues. The CDR3 sequence: CSAGVFRNEQYF. CDR3 nucleotide sequence: TGCAGTGCCGGGGTTTTCCGGAACGAGCAGTACTTC.

This clonotype was recorded at least ten times. The V call is TRBV29-1, the J call TRBJ2-4; D is ambiguous. Germline V gene data show CDR1 as SQVTM and CDR2 as ANQGSEA. This CDR3 comprises 13 residues. V was trimmed by 4 bases and J by 2 bases, leaving 9 bases between them. CDR3 nucleotide sequence: TGCAGCGTTGGTCTACGGACCAAAAACATTCAGTACTTC. Translation: CSVGLRTKNIQYF.

The chain uses TRBV15 and TRBJ2-5; 10 nucleotides line up with TRBD2. The CDR3 contains 14 residues. Germline values: CDR1 LNHNV, CDR2 YYDKDF (reference sequence). V trimming: 4 bases; J trimming: 4 bases; junction bases outside the gene matches: 3. The CDR3 region has the DNA TGTGCCACCAGCAAAAGCGGGAGGGGAGAGACCCAGTACTTC. Amino acid sequence: CATSKSGRGETQYF.

This clonotype was found a few times. This sequence joins TRBV6-6 and TRBJ2-2, with D unresolved. The germline CDR1 and CDR2 sequences are MNHNY and SVGAGI (reference sequence). The CDR3 covers 11 residues. V was pared by 6 bases and J by 3 bases, with 2 bases between. CDR3 in DNA: TGTGCCAGCAGACACACCGGGGAGCTGTTTTTT. This sequence encodes CASRHTGELFF.

This clonotype was found a few times. This chain links TRBV12-3 or TRBV12-4 with TRBJ2-5; the match to TRBD2 covers 9 bases. CDR3 size: 15 residues. Trimming took 4 bases from V and 10 from J; bases not matched to a gene: 13. CDR3: CASSSGTSTLMSQYF. CDR3 nucleotide sequence: TGTGCCAGCAGTTCCGGGACTAGCACCCTGATGAGCCAGTACTTC.

This clonotype was seen a few times. The chain couples TRBV7-9 to TRBJ2-7; D gene ambiguous. Germline CDR1 is SEHNR and CDR2 is FQNEAQ (reference sequence). CDR3 length: 13 residues. The V end was cut by 4 bases, the J end by 7 bases, with 14 bases between. CDR3 in DNA: TGTGCCAGCAGCTCCCGGCCCCTTGGGGAGCAGTACTTC. Translation: CASSSRPLGEQYF.

This clonotype has a handful of counts. The rearrangement links TRBV20-1 to TRBJ2-5; D possibly corresponds to TRBD2 (6 bases). The end of the DNA is better explained by TRBJ2-1, so the J call may be wrong. Germline V gene sequence: CDR1 DFQATT, CDR2 SNEGSKA (reference sequence). This CDR3 is built from 14 residues. As DNA, the CDR3 is TGCAGTGCTAGTCGGGAATGGCGGGACGATGAGCAGTTCTTC. It translates to CSASREWRDDEQFF.

The chain combines TRBV6-2 or TRBV6-3 with TRBJ2-1, with 10 positions matching TRBD2. With V trimmed by 3 bases and J by 9 bases, 14 bases remained unmatched. Germline V gene data show CDR1 as MNHEY and CDR2 as SVGEGT. The CDR3 spans 17 residues. Written as DNA, the CDR3 is TGTGCCAGCAGTTATATAAGGATGGTAGCGGGGGGAACTGAGCAGTTCTTC. Translated, it gives CASSYIRMVAGGTEQFF.

The sample holds a few counts of this clonotype. The V call is TRBV24-1, the J call TRBJ2-2; 9 nucleotides match TRBD2. Germline V CDR1 and CDR2: KGHDR, SFDVKD. There are 16 residues in the CDR3. J lost 2 bases, V lost 3 bases, and 3 bases had no gene match. The CDR3 DNA follows: TGTGCCACCAGTGATGGTAGCGGGAGAAACACCGGGGAGCTGTTTTTT. This sequence encodes CATSDGSGRNTGELFF.

The chain uses TRBV7-9 and TRBJ2-3, with a weak D call TRBD1 (6 bases). This CDR3 has 17 residues. Germline values: CDR1 SEHNR, CDR2 FQNEAQ (reference sequence). V lost 5 bases and J 0 bases, leaving 18 bases between the germline ends. The CDR3 coding sequence is TGTGCCAGCAGCGTCCACAGGGCAGGTACTAGCACAGATACGCAGTATTTT. As protein: CASSVHRAGTSTDTQYF.

This clonotype was recorded a few times. J is TRBJ1-1 and V is TRBV5-1; a weak D match, TRBD1 (5 bases). Trimming cost V 0 bases and J 5 bases, with 17 bases left between them. Germline V lookup: CDR1 SGHRS, CDR2 YFSETQ. CDR3 size: 16 residues. CDR3 sequence: CASSLGLWRGATEAFF. CDR3 nucleotide sequence: TGCGCCAGCAGCTTGGGGCTTTGGAGGGGAGCAACTGAAGCTTTCTTT.

The J gene is TRBJ2-7, the V gene TRBV6-6, with TRBD1 matching 7 bases. The J call could be wrong; TRBJ2-1 is a better fit for the DNA end. The CDR3 extends over 15 amino acids. Germline-derived CDR1 and CDR2 are MNHNY and SVGAGI (reference sequence). CDR3 nucleotides: TGTGCCAGCAGTTCACTTCAGGGGGATGTTGATGAGCAGTTCTTC. It yields the protein CASSSLQGDVDEQFF.

CDR3 in DNA: TGTGCCAGCAGTTACTCAGGACGGATCTATGGCTACACCTTC. Translated, it gives CASSYSGRIYGYTF. The chain is built from TRBV6-6 and TRBJ1-2; D call uncertain. Trimming left V 0 bases short and J 4 bases short, with 9 bases between. Germline CDR1 is MNHNY and CDR2 is SVGAGI (reference sequence). The CDR3 contains 14 residues.

The rearrangement joins TRBV20-1 to TRBJ2-1; D is possibly TRBD2 (5 bases). The J call is in doubt because the DNA end fits TRBJ2-7 better. Germline CDR1 and CDR2: DFQATT and SNEGSKA (reference sequence). The CDR3 loop spans 13 amino acids. This CDR3 reads CSARGFTGSEQYF. As DNA, the CDR3 is TGCAGTGCTAGGGGCTTCACGGGGTCCGAGCAGTACTTC.

The chain combines TRBV4-1 with TRBJ2-3; no clear D gene. Germline CDR1 is MGHRA and CDR2 is YSYEKL. This CDR3 region has 13 residues. V lost 8 bases and J 0 bases, leaving 9 bases between the germline ends. The CDR3 coding sequence is TGCGCCAGCGGCGTACGGAGCACAGATACGCAGTATTTT. Amino acid sequence: CASGVRSTDTQYF.

This clonotype has only a few counts. V gene TRBV7-2 combines with J gene TRBJ2-7; 8 bases are a match to TRBD1. This CDR3 is built from 15 residues. Per germline, CDR1 SGHTA and CDR2 FQGNSA. The J segment lost 6 bases and the V segment lost 5 bases, leaving 12 bases of the junction unmatched. The CDR3 DNA reads as TGTGCCAGCAGCCCCGGCAGGGGGCGCTTCTCCGAGCAGTACTTC. It specifies CASSPGRGRFSEQYF.

The sample holds a few counts of this clonotype. CDR3 DNA sequence: TGTGCCAGCACCTGGAACCCTCTGAACACTGAAGCTTTCTTT. This encodes CASTWNPLNTEAFF. V usage is TRBV12-3 or TRBV12-4 and J usage is TRBJ1-1; unclear D gene. Between the trimmed V and J ends, which lost 7 bases and 0 bases, there was a span of 12 bases. The CDR3 length is 14 residues.

The chain links TRBV27 to TRBJ2-7; 8 nucleotides line up with TRBD1. The ends lost 10 bases at V and 1 base at J; junction bases unmatched: 6. Germline CDR1 is MNHEY and CDR2 is SMNVEV (reference sequence). CDR3 length: 13 amino acids. In DNA form, the CDR3 reads TGTGCCACCCGGGACAGGTTTTCCTACGAGCAGTACTTC. The encoded protein is CATRDRFSYEQYF.

The V and J genes are TRBV10-3 and TRBJ2-3; no definite D call. Germline V gene data show CDR1 as ENHRY and CDR2 as SYGVKD. V shed 0 bases and J shed 2 bases, with 6 bases lying between them. The length of the CDR3 is 14 residues. The DNA of the CDR3 is TGTGCCATCAGTGAGTCAGAGCCCACAGATACGCAGTATTTT. Protein product: CAISESEPTDTQYF.

This chain uses TRBV12-3 or TRBV12-4 with TRBJ1-2; 7 positions match TRBD1. This CDR3 has 13 residues. Germline trimming cut 6 bases from V and 2 bases from J; bases unmatched to any gene: 3. The CDR3 region has the DNA TGTGCCAGCAGGGAACAGGGGAACTATGGCTACACCTTC. Its translation is CASREQGNYGYTF.

The chain employs TRBV13 and TRBJ2-1, with D perhaps matching TRBD2 (6 bases). The CDR3 length is 17 residues. The V end was cut by 4 bases, the J end by 2 bases, with 18 bases between. The germline V gene has CDR1 PRHDT and CDR2 FYEKMQ (reference sequence). The CDR3 DNA reads TGTGCCAGCAGCTCCATAGCGGAACCTCCTCCCTACAATGAGCAGTTCTTC. Protein product: CASSSIAEPPPYNEQFF. The full variable domain, completed using reference TRBV13 and TRBJ2-1, is AAGVIQSPRHLIKEKRETATLKCYPIPRHDTVYWYQQGPGQDPQFLISFYEKMQSDKGSIPDRFSAQQFSDYHSELNMSSLELGDSALYFCASSSIAEPPPYNEQFFGPGTRLTVL.